The 26 T cell receptor beta chains in this list originate from one sample, sequenced in a study of T cell responses to AZD1222 COVID-19 vaccine. TCRdb's table, derived via immunoSEQ multiplex PCR, lists solely in-frame clones and lacks some. The sample holds 120,000 or so clones, about 89% seen once. The material was peripheral blood, obtained on day 0 of AZD1222 vaccination. These receptor sequences come from an adult in good health.

This chain links TRBV11-2 with TRBJ1-1, with TRBD1 matching 7 bases. Germline assignment: CDR1 SGHAT and CDR2 FQNNGV. The CDR3 sequence is 14 residues long. V lost 1 base and J lost 1; bases outside the gene matches: 0. CDR3 region: CASSLGTGNTEAFF. The CDR3, as DNA: TGTGCCAGCAGCTTAGGGACAGGGAACACTGAAGCTTTCTTT.

This chain uses TRBV18 with TRBJ1-2; 9 nucleotides agree with TRBD1. The CDR3 is 16 amino acids. After removal of 1 base from V and 4 bases from J, the junction contained 7 bases not matched to a gene. Germline V gene sequence: CDR1 KGHSH, CDR2 LQKENI. This chain's CDR3 is CASSPRGQGVGYGYTF. The CDR3 coding sequence is TGTGCCAGCTCACCACGGGGACAGGGAGTGGGCTATGGCTACACCTTC.

The V call is TRBV19, the J call TRBJ1-5; D unresolved. V gave up 4 bases and J gave up 4 bases, with 17 bases separating them. This CDR3 comprises 16 residues. Germline V gives CDR1 LNHDA, CDR2 SQIVND (reference sequence). This chain's CDR3 is CASSTDLAAANQPQHF. Written as DNA, the CDR3 is TGTGCCAGTAGTACAGACCTGGCGGCCGCAAATCAGCCCCAGCATTTT. The full variable domain, in which reference TRBV19 and TRBJ1-5 provide the parts outside the CDR3, is DGGITQSPKYLFRKEGQNVTLSCEQNLNHDAMYWYRQDPGQGLRLIYYSQIVNDFQKGDIAEGYSVSREKKESFPLTVTSAQKNPTAFYLCASSTDLAAANQPQHFGDGTRLSIL.

V gene TRBV11-3 combines with J gene TRBJ2-1; the D gene could be TRBD1 or TRBD2 (5 bases each). Per germline, CDR1 SGHNT and CDR2 YENEEA. Between the trimmed V and J ends, which lost 5 bases and 10 bases, there was a span of 12 bases. The CDR3 is 12 amino acids. The CDR3 protein is CASSASGTEQFF. The CDR3 coding sequence is TGTGCCAGCAGCGCTTCCGGGACCGAGCAGTTCTTC.

This chain links TRBV29-1 with TRBJ1-2; D possibly corresponds to TRBD1 (6 bases). CDR3 size: 12 residues. The germline V gene encodes CDR1 SQVTM and CDR2 ANQGSEA. V was trimmed by 8 bases and J by 3 bases, leaving 13 bases between them. The CDR3 loop is CSSGDIDYGYTF. The CDR3 bases are TGCAGCTCAGGGGATATCGACTATGGCTACACCTTC.

The chain has TRBV14 and TRBJ2-5, with D unclear. The CDR3 contains 13 residues. Trimming took 1 base from V and 2 from J, leaving 5 bases between them. Looked up from germline, CDR1 is SGHDN and CDR2 is FVKESK. The CDR3 DNA follows: TGTGCCAGCAGCCAAGGGTTGCAAGAGACCCAGTACTTC. Its translation: CASSQGLQETQYF.

The rearrangement joins TRBV7-6 to TRBJ1-4, with TRBD1 matching 9 bases. Trimming at V came to 5 bases and at J to 0 bases, leaving 4 bases not matched to a gene. The CDR3 spans 16 residues. Germline-derived CDR1 and CDR2 are SGHVS and FNYEAQ. The CDR3 nucleotides are TGTGCCAGCAGCGAACGACAGGGGGCAACTAATGAAAAACTGTTTTTT. It yields the protein CASSERQGATNEKLFF. The whole variable domain, filled in from reference TRBV7-6 and TRBJ1-4, reads GAGVSQSPRYKVTKRGQDVALRCDPISGHVSLYWYRQALGQGPEFLTYFNYEAQQDKSGLPNDRFSAERPEGSISTLTIQRTEQRDSAMYRCASSERQGATNEKLFFGSGTQLSVL.

On this clone itself: This specimen includes other DNA sequences encoding the same CDR3. The chain joins TRBV12-3 or TRBV12-4 to TRBJ1-3; no definite D call. The CDR3 is made up of 11 amino acids. The V and J ends lost 6 bases and 0 bases respectively, with 0 bases between them. The CDR3 protein is CASSSGNTIYF. CDR3 coding DNA: TGTGCCAGCAGCTCTGGAAACACCATATATTTT.

The rearrangement uses TRBV5-1 and TRBJ2-3, with 9 bases fitting TRBD2. Germline V CDR1 and CDR2: SGHRS, YFSETQ. With 0 bases clipped from V and 4 bases from J, the junction kept 9 bases outside the gene matches. The CDR3 is 17 amino acids. This CDR3 is CASSLEVRGGLPDTQYF. The CDR3, as DNA: TGCGCCAGCAGCTTGGAAGTGCGGGGGGGCCTTCCAGATACGCAGTATTTT. The full variable domain, completed using reference TRBV5-1 and TRBJ2-3, is KAGVTQTPRYLIKTRGQQVTLSCSPISGHRSVSWYQQTPGQGLQFLFEYFSETQRNKGNFPGRFSGRQFSNSRSEMNVSTLELGDSALYLCASSLEVRGGLPDTQYFGPGTRLTVL.

The V and J genes are TRBV5-8 and TRBJ2-1, with 9 positions matching TRBD1. Germline values: CDR1 SGHTS, CDR2 YDEGEE. The CDR3 spans 15 residues. V lost 2 bases to trimming and J lost 7 bases; unmatched junction nucleotides: 7. This CDR3 reads CASSLGDRDRNEQFF. In DNA form, the CDR3 reads TGTGCCAGCAGCTTAGGGGACAGGGATAGGAATGAGCAGTTCTTC.

The gene calls are TRBV18 and TRBJ1-2, with TRBD1 matching 9 bases. V shed 3 bases and J 4 bases; nucleotides not matched to a gene: 0. The CDR3 runs 13 residues. The germline V gene encodes CDR1 KGHSH and CDR2 LQKENI. CDR3 in amino acids: CASSPGQGYGYTF. The CDR3 coding sequence is TGTGCCAGCTCACCGGGACAGGGCTATGGCTACACCTTC.

The V and J genes are TRBV14 and TRBJ2-7, with 7 nucleotides matching TRBD1. J was trimmed by 7 bases and V by 0 bases; bases with no gene match: 6. Germline V gene lookup returns CDR1 SGHDN and CDR2 FVKESK. The CDR3 covers 14 residues. CDR3 loop: CASSQDQGVREQYF. CDR3 nucleotide sequence: TGTGCCAGCAGCCAAGACCAGGGGGTGAGGGAGCAGTACTTC.

The chain uses TRBV7-2 and TRBJ1-2; D call uncertain. This CDR3 region has 13 residues. Germline V CDR1 and CDR2: SGHTA, FQGNSA. Trimming removed 4 bases from V and 2 bases from J, with 8 bases in between. DNA of the CDR3: TGTGCCAGCAGCTCCTACATAAACTATGGCTACACCTTC. It translates to CASSSYINYGYTF.

The chain uses TRBV21-1 and TRBJ2-5; the table's D call, TRBD1, has no DNA check behind it. TRBV21-1 counts as a pseudogene. This CDR3 is built from 17 residues. The DNA of the CDR3 is TGTGCCAGCAGCAGACACAGGGGGCGGGAGGACCAAGAGACCCAGTACTTC. It encodes CASSRHRGREDQETQYF.

This clone appeared once. The chain recombines TRBV18 with TRBJ1-4; weak D call: TRBD1 (6 bases). The CDR3 contains 16 residues. Germline V gene sequence: CDR1 KGHSH, CDR2 LQKENI. The ends were cut back, 2 bases at V and 8 bases at J, with 18 bases in the middle. CDR3 DNA sequence: TGTGCCAGCTCACCAGTTAGACAGGAATTGAGCGAAAAACTGTTTTTT. Its translation is CASSPVRQELSEKLFF.

The chain uses TRBV5-6 and TRBJ2-5, with a tentative D call TRBD2 (5 bases). This CDR3 has 15 residues. Germline CDR1 and CDR2: SGHDT and YYEEEE. Trimming shortened V by 2 bases and J by 1 base, and 12 bases separated the two germline ends. CDR3 residues: CASSFSGLAQETQYF. DNA for the CDR3: TGTGCCAGCAGCTTTTCTGGGCTAGCCCAAGAGACCCAGTACTTC.

The chain has TRBV5-1 and TRBJ1-1; 9 bases map to TRBD1. Germline loops: CDR1 SGHRS, CDR2 YFSETQ. The CDR3 sequence is 14 residues long. V shed 4 bases, J shed 4 bases, and the junction held 5 bases outside the gene matches. The chain's CDR3 is CASSPGQGGTEAFF. The CDR3 bases are TGCGCCAGCAGCCCGGGACAGGGAGGCACTGAAGCTTTCTTT.

The J gene is TRBJ1-1, the V gene TRBV5-4, with D possibly TRBD1 on 6 matching bases. In germline, CDR1 is SGHNT, CDR2 YYREEE (reference sequence). This CDR3 has 15 amino acids. Trimming removed 4 bases from V and 1 base from J, with 14 bases in between. The CDR3 DNA reads as TGTGCCAGCAGCCAGGAGACAGGATGGAACACTGAAGCTTTCTTT. It yields the protein CASSQETGWNTEAFF.

In regard to this clone: Additional DNA sequences in this sample encode the identical CDR3. The V and J genes are TRBV7-9 and TRBJ1-6; 7 nucleotides match TRBD1. V dropped 4 bases and J dropped 9; count of bases not matched to a gene: 6. The CDR3 is made up of 14 amino acids. Germline V gives CDR1 SEHNR, CDR2 FQNEAQ (reference sequence). The CDR3 is CASSSTGEGSPLHF. CDR3 in DNA: TGTGCCAGCAGCTCTACAGGGGAAGGTTCACCCCTCCACTTT.

The chain uses TRBV9 and TRBJ1-2; D not certain. Germline V CDR1 and CDR2: SGDLS, YYNGEE. V shed 4 bases and J shed 1 base, with 17 bases lying between them. The CDR3 contains 16 residues. CDR3 DNA sequence: TGTGCCAGCAGCCCCACCCGTGGCAGTCGTAACTATGGCTACACCTTC. This codes for CASSPTRGSRNYGYTF.

The chain couples TRBV3-1 (or the pseudogene TRBV3-2) to TRBJ1-4; 7 nucleotides align to TRBD1. CDR1 is LGHDT, CDR2 YNNKEL, per germline (reference sequence). The ends lost 4 bases at V and 0 bases at J; junction bases unmatched: 8. The CDR3 runs to 17 residues. The CDR3 sequence is CASSPQGYVATNEKLFF. In DNA, the CDR3 is TGTGCCAGCAGCCCACAGGGGTACGTGGCAACTAATGAAAAACTGTTTTTT.

V is TRBV9 and J is TRBJ2-2; 11 bases align to TRBD2. The CDR3 sequence is 16 residues long. Germline V gene lookup returns CDR1 SGDLS and CDR2 YYNGEE. The ends lost 4 bases at V and 2 bases at J; junction bases unmatched: 4. The CDR3 protein is CASSQGLAVNTGELFF. The DNA of the CDR3 is TGTGCCAGCAGCCAGGGACTAGCGGTAAACACCGGGGAGCTGTTTTTT. The full variable domain, in which reference TRBV9 and TRBJ2-2 provide the parts outside the CDR3, is DSGVTQTPKHLITATGQRVTLRCSPRSGDLSVYWYQQSLDQGLQFLIQYYNGEERAKGNILERFSAQQFPDLHSELNLSSLELGDSALYFCASSQGLAVNTGELFFGEGSRLTVL.

The gene calls are TRBV5-4 and TRBJ2-3, with D maybe TRBD1 (6 bases). CDR1 SGHNT and CDR2 YYREEE come from the germline V gene (reference sequence). The CDR3 is 15 amino acids. V was clipped by 0 bases and J by 2 bases, with 10 bases between them. The CDR3 region has the DNA TGTGCCAGCAGCTTGGGAGGGGGAGCCACAGATACGCAGTATTTT. As protein: CASSLGGGATDTQYF.

The V call is TRBV7-3, the J call TRBJ2-3; 8 nucleotides align to TRBD1. The ends lost 5 bases at V and 6 bases at J; junction bases unmatched: 10. The CDR3 has 15 amino acids. Germline V gene sequence: CDR1 SGHTA, CDR2 FQGTGA. The CDR3 DNA is TGTGCCAGCAGCCTATCAGGGGGCGCATATGATACGCAGTATTTT. This codes for CASSLSGGAYDTQYF. Full variable domain (rest looked up from reference TRBV7-3 and TRBJ2-3): GAGVSQTPSNKVTEKGKYVELRCDPISGHTALYWYRQSLGQGPEFLIYFQGTGAADDSGLPNDRFFAVRPEGSVSTLKIQRTERGDSAVYLCASSLSGGAYDTQYFGPGTRLTVL.

V gene TRBV4-2 combines with J gene TRBJ1-5, with a possible D match to TRBD1 (6 bases). Germline-derived CDR1 and CDR2 are LGHNA and YNFKEQ. The ends were cut back, 0 bases at V and 2 bases at J, with 17 bases in the middle. CDR3 size: 18 residues. In DNA form, the CDR3 reads TGTGCCAGCAGCCAAGATGAGCGTGCAGGGGAACGCAATCAGCCCCAGCATTTT. Its translation: CASSQDERAGERNQPQHF.

In this sample, this clone turned up a few times. This rearrangement joins TRBV2 to TRBJ2-1; 9 bases map to TRBD1. The CDR3 totals 11 residues. Trimming removed 7 bases from V and 14 bases from J; junction bases left unmatched: 6. The germline V gene encodes CDR1 SNHLY and CDR2 FYNNEI. The CDR3 coding sequence is TGTGCCAGCACCGTTGACAGGGGGAAGTTCTTC. Residues: CASTVDRGKFF.